Listed below are T cell receptor beta chains from one sample, sequenced in a study of PD-L1 blockade in urothelial cancer. Profiling relied on immunoSEQ multiplex PCR, and the TCRdb table lists in-frame clones only, not all of them. In the table there are about 51,000 clones, around 89% of which are singletons. Sequencing used PBMCs, obtained around atezolizumab (anti-PD-L1) treatment. The origin of the receptors is a man aged 55 to 70 with urothelial cancer. The CDR3 runs from the conserved cysteine through the conserved F or W. Each record gives: D gene, J gene, clone size, V gene, CDR3 DNA, CDR3 protein. The D gene is left open where the match is weak. Only some rows state a clone size, as once, few, many or a class for expanded clones.

TRBD1 TRBJ2-7 - TRBV7-9 TGTGCCAGCAGCTTTACGGGACAGTCCTACGAGCAGTACTTC CASSFTGQSYEQYF
- TRBJ2-5 - TRBV6-6 TGTGCCAGCAGGGGGCAAGTCCAAGAGACCCAGTACTTC CASRGQVQETQYF
- TRBJ2-3 - TRBV2 TGTGCCAGCAGTATGAGACAAGCAGATACGCAGTATTTT CASSMRQADTQYF
TRBD1 TRBJ2-2 - TRBV2 TGTGCCAGCAGTTTTCAGGGGACAGGGAACACCGGGGAGCTGTTTTTT CASSFQGTGNTGELFF
- TRBJ2-1 - TRBV9 TGTGCCAGCAGCTGGGGGGAGAGCTCCTACAATGAGCAGTTCTTC CASSWGESSYNEQFF
TRBD2 TRBJ2-7 - TRBV19 TGTGCCAGTAGTACCCGGACTAGCGAGAGCTCCTACGAGCAGTACTTC CASSTRTSESSYEQYF
- TRBJ2-3 - TRBV7-7 TGTGCCAGCAGCCTCGGTGTGGGCGATACGCAGTATTTT CASSLGVGDTQYF
- TRBJ1-2 - TRBV7-9 TGTGCCAGCAGCTTCAATGGGCTGAACTATGGCTACACCTTC CASSFNGLNYGYTF
TRBD1 TRBJ2-7 - TRBV6-5 TGTGCCAGCAGCCGGACAGGAAGCTCCTACGAGCAGTACTTC CASSRTGSSYEQYF
- TRBJ1-2 - TRBV6-5 TGTGCCAGCAGTTACAGGGGGAGACAAAACTATGGCTACACCTTC CASSYRGRQNYGYTF
TRBD1 TRBJ2-5 - TRBV6-6 TGTGCCAGCAGGACCGGACAGGGAGAGACCCAGTACTTC CASRTGQGETQYF
TRBD1 TRBJ2-2 - TRBV19 TGTGCCAGCAAGTTTCAGGGGGCAAACACCGGGGAGCTGTTTTTT CASKFQGANTGELFF
- TRBJ2-7 - TRBV18 TGTGCCAGCTCACCACTGCAACTAGGGGGGGACGAGCAGTACTTC CASSPLQLGGDEQYF
- TRBJ2-3 once TRBV12-5 TGTGCTAGTGGTTTGGTACCCGGTCGGGATACGCAGTATTTT CASGLVPGRDTQYF
TRBD1 TRBJ2-3 - TRBV7-2 TGTGCCAGCAGCAAAGCCGTAGACAGGGGGAACACAGATACGCAGTATTTT CASSKAVDRGNTDTQYF
TRBD2 TRBJ2-5 - TRBV5-4 TGTGCCAGCAGCGCCTTACTAGCGGGCGAAAACCAAGAGACCCAGTACTTC CASSALLAGENQETQYF